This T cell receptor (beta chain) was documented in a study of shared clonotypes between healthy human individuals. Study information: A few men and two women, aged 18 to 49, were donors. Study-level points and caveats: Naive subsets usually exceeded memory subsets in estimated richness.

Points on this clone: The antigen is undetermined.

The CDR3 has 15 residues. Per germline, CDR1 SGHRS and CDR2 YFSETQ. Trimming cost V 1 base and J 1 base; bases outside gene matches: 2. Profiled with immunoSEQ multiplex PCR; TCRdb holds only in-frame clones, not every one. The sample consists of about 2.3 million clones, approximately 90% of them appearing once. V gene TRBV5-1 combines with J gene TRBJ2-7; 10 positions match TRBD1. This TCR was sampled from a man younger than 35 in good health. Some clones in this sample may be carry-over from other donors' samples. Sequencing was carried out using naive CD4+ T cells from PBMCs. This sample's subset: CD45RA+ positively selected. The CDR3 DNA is TGCGCCAGCAGCTTGTGGACAGGGGGTTCCTACGAGCAGTACTTC. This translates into CASSLWTGGSYEQYF.